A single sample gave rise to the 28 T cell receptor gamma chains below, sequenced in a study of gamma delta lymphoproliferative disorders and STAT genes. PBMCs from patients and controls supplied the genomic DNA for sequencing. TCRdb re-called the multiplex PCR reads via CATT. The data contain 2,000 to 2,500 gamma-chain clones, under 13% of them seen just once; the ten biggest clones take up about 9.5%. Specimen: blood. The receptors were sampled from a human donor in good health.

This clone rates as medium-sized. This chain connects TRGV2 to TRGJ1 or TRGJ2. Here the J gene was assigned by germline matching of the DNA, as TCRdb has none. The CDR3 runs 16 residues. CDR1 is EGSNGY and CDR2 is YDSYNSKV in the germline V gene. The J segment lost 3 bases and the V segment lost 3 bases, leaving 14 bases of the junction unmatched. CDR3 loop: CATWDRTERCYYKKLF. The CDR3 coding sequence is TGTGCCACCTGGGACCGGACGGAAAGGTGTTATTATAAGAAACTCTTT.

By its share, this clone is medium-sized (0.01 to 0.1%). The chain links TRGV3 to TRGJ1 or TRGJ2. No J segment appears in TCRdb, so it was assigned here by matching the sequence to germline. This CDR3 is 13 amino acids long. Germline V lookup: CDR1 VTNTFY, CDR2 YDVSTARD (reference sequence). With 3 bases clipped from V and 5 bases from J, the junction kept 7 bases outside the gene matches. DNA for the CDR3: TGTGCCACCTGGGACCCTGGTAATTATAAGAAACTCTTT. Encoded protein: CATWDPGNYKKLF.

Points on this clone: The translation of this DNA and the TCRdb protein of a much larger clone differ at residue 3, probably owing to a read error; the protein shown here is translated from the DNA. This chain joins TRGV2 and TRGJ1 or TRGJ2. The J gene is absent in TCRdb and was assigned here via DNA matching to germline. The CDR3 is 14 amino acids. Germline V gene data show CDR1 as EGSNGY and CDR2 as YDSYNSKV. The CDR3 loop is CAAWDVNNYYKKLF. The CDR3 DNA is TGTGCCGCCTGGGACGTCAACAATTATTATAAGAAACTCTTT.

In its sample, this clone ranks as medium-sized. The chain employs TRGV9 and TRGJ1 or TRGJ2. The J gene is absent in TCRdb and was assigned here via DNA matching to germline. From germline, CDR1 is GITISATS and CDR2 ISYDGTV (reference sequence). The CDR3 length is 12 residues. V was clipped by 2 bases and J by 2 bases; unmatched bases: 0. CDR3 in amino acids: CALWEDYYKKLF. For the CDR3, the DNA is TGTGCCTTGTGGGAGGATTATTATAAGAAACTCTTT.

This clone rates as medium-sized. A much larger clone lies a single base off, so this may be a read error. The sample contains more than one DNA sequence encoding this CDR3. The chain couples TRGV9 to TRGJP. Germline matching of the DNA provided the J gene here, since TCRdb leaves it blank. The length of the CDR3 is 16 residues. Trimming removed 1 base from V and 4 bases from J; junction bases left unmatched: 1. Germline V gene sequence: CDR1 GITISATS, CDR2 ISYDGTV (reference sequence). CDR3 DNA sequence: TGTGCCTTGTGGGAGGTTCAAGAGTTGGGCAAAAAAATCAAGGTATTT. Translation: CALWEVQELGKKIKVF.

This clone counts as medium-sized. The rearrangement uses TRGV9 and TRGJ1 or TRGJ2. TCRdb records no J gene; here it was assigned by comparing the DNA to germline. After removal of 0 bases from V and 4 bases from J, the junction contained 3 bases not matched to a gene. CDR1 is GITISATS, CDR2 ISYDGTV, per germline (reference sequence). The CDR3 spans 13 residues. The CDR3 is CALWEVQYYKKLF. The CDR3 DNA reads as TGTGCCTTGTGGGAGGTGCAATATTATAAGAAACTCTTT.

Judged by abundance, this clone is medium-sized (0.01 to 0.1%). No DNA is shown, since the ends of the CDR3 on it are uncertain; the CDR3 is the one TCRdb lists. The CDR3 here is CTTVPAGLSPNYYKKLF. Called V gene: TRGV11; the J gene was not called. TRGV11 is treated as an ORF (open reading frame) with a function not yet certain. The CDR3 is 17 amino acids long, termini counted.

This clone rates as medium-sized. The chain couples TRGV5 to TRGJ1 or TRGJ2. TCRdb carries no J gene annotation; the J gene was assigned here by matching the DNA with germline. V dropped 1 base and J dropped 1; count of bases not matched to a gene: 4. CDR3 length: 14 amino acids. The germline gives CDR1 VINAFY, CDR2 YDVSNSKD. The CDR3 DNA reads TGTGCCACCTGGGACAGACCCAATTATTATAAGAAACTCTTT. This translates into CATWDRPNYYKKLF.

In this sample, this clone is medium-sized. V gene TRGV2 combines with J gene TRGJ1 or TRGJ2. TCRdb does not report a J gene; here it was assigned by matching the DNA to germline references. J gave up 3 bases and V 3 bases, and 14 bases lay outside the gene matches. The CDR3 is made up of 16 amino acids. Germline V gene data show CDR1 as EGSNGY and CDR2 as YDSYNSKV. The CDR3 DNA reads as TGTGCCACCTGGGACAGTCGACCAAACCCTTATTATAAGAAACTCTTT. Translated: CATWDSRPNPYYKKLF.

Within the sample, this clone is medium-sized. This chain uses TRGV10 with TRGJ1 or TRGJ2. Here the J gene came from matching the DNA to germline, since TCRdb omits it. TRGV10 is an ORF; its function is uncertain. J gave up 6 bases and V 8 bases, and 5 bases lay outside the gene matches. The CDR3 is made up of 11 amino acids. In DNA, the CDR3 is TGTGCTGCGTGGGATCCTTATAAGAAACTCTTT. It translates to CAAWDPYKKLF.

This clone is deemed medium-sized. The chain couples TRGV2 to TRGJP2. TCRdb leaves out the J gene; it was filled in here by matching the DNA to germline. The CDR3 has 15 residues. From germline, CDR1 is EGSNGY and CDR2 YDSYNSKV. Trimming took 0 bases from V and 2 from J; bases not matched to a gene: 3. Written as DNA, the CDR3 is TGTGCCACCTGGGACGGGATGAGTAGTGATTGGATCAAGACGTTT. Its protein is CATWDGMSSDWIKTF.

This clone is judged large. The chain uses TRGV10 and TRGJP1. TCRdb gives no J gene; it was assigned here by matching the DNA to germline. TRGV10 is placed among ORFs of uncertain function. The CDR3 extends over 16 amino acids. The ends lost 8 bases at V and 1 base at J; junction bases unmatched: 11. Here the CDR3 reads CAAWDPPFTTGWFKIF. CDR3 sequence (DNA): TGTGCTGCGTGGGACCCCCCCTTTACCACTGGTTGGTTCAAGATATTT.

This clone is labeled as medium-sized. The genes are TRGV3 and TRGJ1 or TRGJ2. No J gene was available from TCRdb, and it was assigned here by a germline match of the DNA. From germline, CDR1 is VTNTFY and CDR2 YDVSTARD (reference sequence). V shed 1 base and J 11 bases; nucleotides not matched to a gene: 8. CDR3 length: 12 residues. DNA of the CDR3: TGTGCCACCTGGGACAGCCCCCTGGAGAAACTCTTT. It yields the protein CATWDSPLEKLF.

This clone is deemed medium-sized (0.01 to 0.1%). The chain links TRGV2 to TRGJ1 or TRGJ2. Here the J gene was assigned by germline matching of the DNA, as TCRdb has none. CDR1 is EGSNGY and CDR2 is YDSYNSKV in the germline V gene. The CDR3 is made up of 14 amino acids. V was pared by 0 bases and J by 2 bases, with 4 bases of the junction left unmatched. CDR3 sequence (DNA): TGTGCCACCTGGGACGGGTGGGATTATTATAAGAAACTCTTT. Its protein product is CATWDGWDYYKKLF.

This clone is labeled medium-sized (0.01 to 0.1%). CDR3 loop: CATWGSRSYTTGWFKIF. CDR3 sequence (DNA): TGTGCCACCTGGGGCAGTCGATCCTATACCACTGGTTGGTTCAAGATATTT. V is TRGV5P and J is TRGJP1. In the absence of a J gene in TCRdb, the DNA was matched to germline to assign it here. TRGV5P is a recognized pseudogene. The CDR3 is 17 amino acids.

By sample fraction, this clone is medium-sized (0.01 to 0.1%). CDR3 amino acids: CATWDRPPYKKLF. The CDR3 DNA sequence: TGTGCCACCTGGGACAGGCCTCCTTATAAGAAACTCTTT. The chain recombines TRGV3 with TRGJ1 or TRGJ2. TCRdb carries no J gene annotation; the J gene was assigned here by matching the DNA with germline. The germline V gene encodes CDR1 VTNTFY and CDR2 YDVSTARD (reference sequence). The CDR3 runs 13 residues. After removal of 0 bases from V and 6 bases from J, the junction contained 5 bases not matched to a gene.

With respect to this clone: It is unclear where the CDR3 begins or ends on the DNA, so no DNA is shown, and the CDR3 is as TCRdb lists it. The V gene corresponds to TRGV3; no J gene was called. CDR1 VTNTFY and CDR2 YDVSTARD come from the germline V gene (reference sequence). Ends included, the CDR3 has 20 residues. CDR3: CATWDRPAWIRNSLAVEQHF.

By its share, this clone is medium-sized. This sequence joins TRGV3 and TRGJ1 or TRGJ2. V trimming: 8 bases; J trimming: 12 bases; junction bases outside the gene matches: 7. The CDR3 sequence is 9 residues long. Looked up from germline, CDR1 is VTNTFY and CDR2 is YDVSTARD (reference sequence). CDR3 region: CATSRGKLF. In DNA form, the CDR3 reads TGTGCCACCTCGAGGGGGAAACTCTTT.

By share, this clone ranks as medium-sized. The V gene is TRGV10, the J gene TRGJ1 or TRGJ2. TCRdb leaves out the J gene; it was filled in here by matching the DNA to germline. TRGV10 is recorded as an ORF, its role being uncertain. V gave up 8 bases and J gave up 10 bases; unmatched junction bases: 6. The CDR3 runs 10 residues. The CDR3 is CAAWDRKKLF. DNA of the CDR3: TGTGCTGCGTGGGATCGGAAGAAACTCTTT.

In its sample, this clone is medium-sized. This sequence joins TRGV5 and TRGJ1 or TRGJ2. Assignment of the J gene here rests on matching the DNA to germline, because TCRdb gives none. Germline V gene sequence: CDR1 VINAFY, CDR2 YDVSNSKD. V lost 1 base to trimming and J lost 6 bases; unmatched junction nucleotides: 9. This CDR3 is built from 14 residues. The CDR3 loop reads CATWDRKGCYKKLF. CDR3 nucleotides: TGTGCCACCTGGGACAGAAAGGGTTGTTATAAGAAACTCTTT.

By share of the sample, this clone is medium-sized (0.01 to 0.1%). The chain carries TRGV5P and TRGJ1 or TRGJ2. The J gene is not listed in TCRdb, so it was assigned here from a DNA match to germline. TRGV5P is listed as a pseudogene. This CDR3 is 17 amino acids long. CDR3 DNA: TGTGCCACCTGGGGCAGGCAGGGATTTTCGAATTATTATAAGAAACTCTTT. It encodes CATWGRQGFSNYYKKLF.

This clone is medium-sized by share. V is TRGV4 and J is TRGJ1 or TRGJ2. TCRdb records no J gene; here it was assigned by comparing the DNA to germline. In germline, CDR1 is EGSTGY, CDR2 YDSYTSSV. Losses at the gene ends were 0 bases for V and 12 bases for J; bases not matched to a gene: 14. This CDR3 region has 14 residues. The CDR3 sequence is CATWDGPPVDGKLF. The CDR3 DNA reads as TGTGCCACCTGGGATGGGCCCCCAGTCGACGGGAAACTCTTT.

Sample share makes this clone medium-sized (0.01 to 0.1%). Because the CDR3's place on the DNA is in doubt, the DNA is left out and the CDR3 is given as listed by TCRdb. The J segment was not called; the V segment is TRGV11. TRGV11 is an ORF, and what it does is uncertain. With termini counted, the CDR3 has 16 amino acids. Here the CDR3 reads CTTVPAGLGTSIKKLF.

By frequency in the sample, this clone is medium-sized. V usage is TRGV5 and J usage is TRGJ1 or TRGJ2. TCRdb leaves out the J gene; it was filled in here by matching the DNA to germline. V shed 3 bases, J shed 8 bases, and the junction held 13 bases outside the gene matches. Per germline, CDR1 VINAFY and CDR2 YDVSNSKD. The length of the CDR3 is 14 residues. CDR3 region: CATWDPMAPHKKLF. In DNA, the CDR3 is TGTGCCACCTGGGACCCCATGGCGCCCCATAAGAAACTCTTT.

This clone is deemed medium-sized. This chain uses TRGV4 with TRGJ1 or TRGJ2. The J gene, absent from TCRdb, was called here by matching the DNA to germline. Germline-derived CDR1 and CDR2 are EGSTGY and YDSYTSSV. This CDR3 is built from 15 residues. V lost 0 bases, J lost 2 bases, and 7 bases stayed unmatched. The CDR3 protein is CATWDGRNYYYKKLF. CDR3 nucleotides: TGTGCCACCTGGGATGGGCGGAATTATTATTATAAGAAACTCTTT.

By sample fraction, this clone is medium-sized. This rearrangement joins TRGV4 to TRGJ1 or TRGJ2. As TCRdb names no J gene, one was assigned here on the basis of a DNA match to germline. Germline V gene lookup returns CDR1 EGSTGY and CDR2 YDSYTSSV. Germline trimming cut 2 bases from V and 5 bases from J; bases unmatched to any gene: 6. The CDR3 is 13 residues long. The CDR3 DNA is TGTGCCACCTGGGATGACGTCGATTATAAGAAACTCTTT. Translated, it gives CATWDDVDYKKLF.

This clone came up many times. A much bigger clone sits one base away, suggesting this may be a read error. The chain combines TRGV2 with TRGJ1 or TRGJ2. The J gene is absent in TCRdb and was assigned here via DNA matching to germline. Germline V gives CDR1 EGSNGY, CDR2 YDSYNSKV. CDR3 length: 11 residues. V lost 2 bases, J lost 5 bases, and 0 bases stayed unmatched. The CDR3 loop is CATWDDYKKLF. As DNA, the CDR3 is TGTGCCACCTGGGACGATTATAAGAAACTCTTT.

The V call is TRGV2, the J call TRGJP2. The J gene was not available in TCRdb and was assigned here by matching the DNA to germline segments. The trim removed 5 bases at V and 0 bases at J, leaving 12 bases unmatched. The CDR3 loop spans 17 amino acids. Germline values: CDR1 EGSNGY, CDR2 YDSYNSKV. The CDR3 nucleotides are TGTGCCACCTGGGCGGGAGGGCCTTATAGTAGTGATTGGATCAAGACGTTT. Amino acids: CATWAGGPYSSDWIKTF.